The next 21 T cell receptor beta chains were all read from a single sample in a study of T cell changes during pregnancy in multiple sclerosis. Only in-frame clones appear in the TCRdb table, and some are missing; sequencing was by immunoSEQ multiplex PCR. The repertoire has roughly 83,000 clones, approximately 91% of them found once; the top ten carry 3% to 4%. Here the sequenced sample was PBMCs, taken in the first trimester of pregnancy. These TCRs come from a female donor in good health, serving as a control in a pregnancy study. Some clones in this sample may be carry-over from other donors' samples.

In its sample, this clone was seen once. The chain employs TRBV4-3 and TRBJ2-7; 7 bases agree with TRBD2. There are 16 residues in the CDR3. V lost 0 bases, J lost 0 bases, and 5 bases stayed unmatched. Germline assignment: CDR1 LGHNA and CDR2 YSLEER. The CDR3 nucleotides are TGCGCCAGCAGCCAAGATCTAGGGAGGGGCTCCTACGAGCAGTACTTC. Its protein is CASSQDLGRGSYEQYF.

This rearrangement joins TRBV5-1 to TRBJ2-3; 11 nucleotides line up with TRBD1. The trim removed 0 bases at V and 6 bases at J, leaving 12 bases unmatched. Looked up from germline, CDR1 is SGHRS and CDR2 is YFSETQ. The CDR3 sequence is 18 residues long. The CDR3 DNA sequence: TGCGCCAGCAGCTTGGCCATCTCCACGGACAGGGGGCTGGATACGCAGTATTTT. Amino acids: CASSLAISTDRGLDTQYF.

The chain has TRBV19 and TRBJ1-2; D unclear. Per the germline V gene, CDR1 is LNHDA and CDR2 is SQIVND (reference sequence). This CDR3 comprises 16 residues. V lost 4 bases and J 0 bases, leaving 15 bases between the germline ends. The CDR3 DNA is TGTGCCAGTAGTAGCCTATTTATCCAAGCTAACTATGGCTACACCTTC. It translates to CASSSLFIQANYGYTF. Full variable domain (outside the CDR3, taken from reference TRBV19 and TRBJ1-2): DGGITQSPKYLFRKEGQNVTLSCEQNLNHDAMYWYRQDPGQGLRLIYYSQIVNDFQKGDIAEGYSVSREKKESFPLTVTSAQKNPTAFYLCASSSLFIQANYGYTFGSGTRLTVV.

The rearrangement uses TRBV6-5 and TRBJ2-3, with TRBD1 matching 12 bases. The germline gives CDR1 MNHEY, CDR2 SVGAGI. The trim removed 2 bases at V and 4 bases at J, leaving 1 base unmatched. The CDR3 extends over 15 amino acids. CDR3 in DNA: TGTGCCAGCAGTTACGGGACAGGGGGCGCAGATACGCAGTATTTT. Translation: CASSYGTGGADTQYF.

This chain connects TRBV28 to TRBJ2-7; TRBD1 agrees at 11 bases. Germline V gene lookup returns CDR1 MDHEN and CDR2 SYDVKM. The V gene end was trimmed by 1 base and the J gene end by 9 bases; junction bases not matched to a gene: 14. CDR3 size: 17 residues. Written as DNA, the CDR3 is TGTGCCAGCAGTTTATACGGGTTCGGGACAGGGGGTGGAGTGCAGTACTTC. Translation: CASSLYGFGTGGGVQYF.

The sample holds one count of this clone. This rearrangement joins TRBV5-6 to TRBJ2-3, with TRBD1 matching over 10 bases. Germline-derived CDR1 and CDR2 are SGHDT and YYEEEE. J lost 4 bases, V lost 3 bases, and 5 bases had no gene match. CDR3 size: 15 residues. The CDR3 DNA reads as TGTGCCAGCAGCTGGGGACAGGGGCCGGCAGATACGCAGTATTTT. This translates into CASSWGQGPADTQYF.

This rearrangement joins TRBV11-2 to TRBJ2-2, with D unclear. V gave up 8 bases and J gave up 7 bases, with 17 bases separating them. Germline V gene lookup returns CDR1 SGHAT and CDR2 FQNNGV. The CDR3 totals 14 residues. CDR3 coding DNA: TGTGCCAGCCGAGTACAATGGGCCGGCGGGGAGCTGTTTTTT. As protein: CASRVQWAGGELFF.

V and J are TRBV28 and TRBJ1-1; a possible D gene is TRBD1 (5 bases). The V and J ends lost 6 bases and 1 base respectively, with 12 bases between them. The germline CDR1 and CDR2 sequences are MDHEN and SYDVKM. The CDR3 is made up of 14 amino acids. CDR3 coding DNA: TGTGCCAGCAGCCTAGGGGTCGGGAACACTGAAGCTTTCTTT. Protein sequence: CASSLGVGNTEAFF.

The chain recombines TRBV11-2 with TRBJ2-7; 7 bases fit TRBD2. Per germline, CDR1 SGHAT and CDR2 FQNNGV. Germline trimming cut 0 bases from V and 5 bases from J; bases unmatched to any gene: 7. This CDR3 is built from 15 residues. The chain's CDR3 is CASSLESLADDEQYF. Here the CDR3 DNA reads TGTGCCAGCAGCTTAGAGAGCCTAGCGGACGACGAGCAGTACTTC.

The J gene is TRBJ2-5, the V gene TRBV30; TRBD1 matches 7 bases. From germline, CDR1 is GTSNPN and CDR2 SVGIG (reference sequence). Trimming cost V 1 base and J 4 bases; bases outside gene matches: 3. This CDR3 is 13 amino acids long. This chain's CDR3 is CAWSATGRETQYF. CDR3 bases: TGTGCCTGGAGTGCGACAGGGAGAGAGACCCAGTACTTC.

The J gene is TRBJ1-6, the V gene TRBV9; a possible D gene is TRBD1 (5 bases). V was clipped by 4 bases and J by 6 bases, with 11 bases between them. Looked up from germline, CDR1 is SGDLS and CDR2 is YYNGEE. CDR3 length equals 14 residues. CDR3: CASSLGGVNSPLHF. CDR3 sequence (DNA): TGTGCCAGCAGCCTCGGAGGGGTTAATTCACCCCTCCACTTT. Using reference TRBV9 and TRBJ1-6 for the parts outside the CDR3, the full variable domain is DSGVTQTPKHLITATGQRVTLRCSPRSGDLSVYWYQQSLDQGLQFLIQYYNGEERAKGNILERFSAQQFPDLHSELNLSSLELGDSALYFCASSLGGVNSPLHFGNGTRLTVT.

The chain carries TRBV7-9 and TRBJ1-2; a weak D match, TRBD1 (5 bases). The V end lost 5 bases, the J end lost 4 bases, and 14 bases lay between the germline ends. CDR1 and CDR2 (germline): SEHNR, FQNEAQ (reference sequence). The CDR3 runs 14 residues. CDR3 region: CASSPWGTSYGYTF. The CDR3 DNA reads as TGTGCCAGCAGCCCCTGGGGGACTAGCTATGGCTACACCTTC.

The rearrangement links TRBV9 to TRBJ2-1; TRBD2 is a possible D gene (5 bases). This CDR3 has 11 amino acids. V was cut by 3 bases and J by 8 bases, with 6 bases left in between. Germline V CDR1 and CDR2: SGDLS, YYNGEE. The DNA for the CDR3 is TGTGCCAGCAGCGGGGGAGATGAGCAGTTCTTC. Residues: CASSGGDEQFF.

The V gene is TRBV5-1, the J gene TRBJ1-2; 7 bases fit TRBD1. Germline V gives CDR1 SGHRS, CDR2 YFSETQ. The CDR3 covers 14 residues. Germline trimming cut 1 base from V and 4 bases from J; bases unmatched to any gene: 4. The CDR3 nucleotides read TGCGCCAGCAGCTTGAGACAGGGTAGCTATGGCTACACCTTC. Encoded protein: CASSLRQGSYGYTF.

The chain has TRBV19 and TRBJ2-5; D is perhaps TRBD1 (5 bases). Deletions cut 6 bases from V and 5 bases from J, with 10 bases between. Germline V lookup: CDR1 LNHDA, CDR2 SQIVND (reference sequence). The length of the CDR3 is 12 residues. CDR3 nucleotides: TGTGCCAGTAGGCAGGGCGAGGAGACCCAGTACTTC. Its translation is CASRQGEETQYF. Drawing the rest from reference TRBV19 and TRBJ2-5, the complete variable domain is DGGITQSPKYLFRKEGQNVTLSCEQNLNHDAMYWYRQDPGQGLRLIYYSQIVNDFQKGDIAEGYSVSREKKESFPLTVTSAQKNPTAFYLCASRQGEETQYFGPGTRLLVL.

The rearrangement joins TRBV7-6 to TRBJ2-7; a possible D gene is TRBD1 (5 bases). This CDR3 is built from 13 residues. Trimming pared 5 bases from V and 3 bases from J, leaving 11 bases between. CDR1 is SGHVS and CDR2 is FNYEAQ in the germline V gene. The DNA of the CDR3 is TGTGCCAGCAGCCCGACAGCAAACTACGAGCAGTACTTC. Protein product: CASSPTANYEQYF. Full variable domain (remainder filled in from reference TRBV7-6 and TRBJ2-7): GAGVSQSPRYKVTKRGQDVALRCDPISGHVSLYWYRQALGQGPEFLTYFNYEAQQDKSGLPNDRFSAERPEGSISTLTIQRTEQRDSAMYRCASSPTANYEQYFGPGTRLTVT.

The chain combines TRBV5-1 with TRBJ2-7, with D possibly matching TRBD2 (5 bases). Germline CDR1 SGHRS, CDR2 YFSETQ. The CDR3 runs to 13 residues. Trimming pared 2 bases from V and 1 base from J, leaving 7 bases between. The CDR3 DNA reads TGCGCCAGCAGCTTAACGGGGTCCTACGAGCAGTACTTC. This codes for CASSLTGSYEQYF.

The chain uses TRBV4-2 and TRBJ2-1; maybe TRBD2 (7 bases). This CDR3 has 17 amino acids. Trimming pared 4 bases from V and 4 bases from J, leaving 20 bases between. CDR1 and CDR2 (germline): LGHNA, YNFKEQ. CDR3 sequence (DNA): TGTGCCAGCAGCCGAATCCGAGGGGGGGCGGATTACAATGAGCAGTTCTTC. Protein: CASSRIRGGADYNEQFF.

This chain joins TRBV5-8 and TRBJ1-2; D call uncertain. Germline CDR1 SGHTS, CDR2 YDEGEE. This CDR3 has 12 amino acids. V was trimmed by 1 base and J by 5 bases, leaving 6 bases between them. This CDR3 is CASSLSAYGYTF. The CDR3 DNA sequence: TGTGCCAGCAGCTTGTCAGCGTATGGCTACACCTTC.

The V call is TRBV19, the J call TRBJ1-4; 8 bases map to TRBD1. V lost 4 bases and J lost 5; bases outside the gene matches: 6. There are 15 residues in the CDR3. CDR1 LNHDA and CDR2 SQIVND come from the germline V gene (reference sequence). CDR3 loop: CASSTSGQVNEKLFF. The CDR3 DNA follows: TGTGCCAGTAGTACGTCGGGACAGGTGAATGAAAAACTGTTTTTT.

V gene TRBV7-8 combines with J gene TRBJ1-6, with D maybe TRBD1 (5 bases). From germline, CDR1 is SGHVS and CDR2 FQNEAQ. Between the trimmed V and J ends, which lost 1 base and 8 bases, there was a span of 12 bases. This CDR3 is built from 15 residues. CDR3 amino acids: CASSLGRGSDSPLHF. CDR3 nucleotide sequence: TGTGCCAGCAGCTTAGGTCGGGGGTCGGATTCACCCCTCCACTTT.